This T cell receptor (beta chain) was obtained from a study of T cell repertoires in cytomegalovirus infection. On the study more broadly: Well-studied HLA-B-restricted CMV epitopes were used in the study alongside recently identified HLA-C-restricted ones. Findings and limits, study-wide: Cumulated frequencies of public TCR beta families served to identify carriers of CMV plus the relevant HLA.

From the reads, TCRdb called clonotypes with MiXCR, one entry per CDR3 protein. The top ten hold about two fifths of the sample, which has roughly 500,000 distinct CDR3 sequences, approximately 42% seen once. Comment on this clonotype: Antigen unknown.

The CDR3 contains 13 residues. V lost 6 bases and J lost 7; bases outside the gene matches: 8. Per germline, CDR1 LNHDA and CDR2 SQIVND (reference sequence). The V call is TRBV19, the J call TRBJ1-1; 7 bases match TRBD1. This TCR was sampled from a human donor in good health (CMV status not recorded). Some clones in this sample may be carry-over from other donors' samples. Sample: cultured PBMCs, taken from culture after CMV antigen stimulation. CDR3 residues: CASSRTGENEAFF. CDR3 DNA sequence: TGTGCCAGTAGCAGAACAGGGGAGAATGAAGCTTTCTTT.